This T cell receptor beta chain emerged from a study of CD8 T cells in Susac syndrome. Reverse transcription of about 0.45 to 1 ug RNA was carried out with random hexamers. TCRdb reprocessed the immunoSEQ multiplex PCR reads via MiXCR and lists one record per CDR3 protein. The table includes fewer than 250,000 distinct CDR3 sequences, about 94% detected once. This clonotype showed up just a few times. Sequencing of TCR beta was performed on blood CD8+ T cells and on blood CD4+ T cells. The multiple sclerosis control group was made up of treatment-naive patients with stable or active relapsing-remitting disease. TEMRA cells were FACS-enriched, unlike CD8+ and CD4+ T cells, which were negatively isolated. The specimen sequenced was CD8+ T cells from PBMCs. This clonotype originated in a human donor with multiple sclerosis.

In DNA form, the CDR3 reads TGTGCCAGCAGTTTGGACAGGGGGGAAGAGACCCAGTACTTC. It codes for CASSLDRGEETQYF. The chain uses TRBV6-5 and TRBJ2-5, with TRBD1 matching 10 bases. Germline V gives CDR1 MNHEY, CDR2 SVGAGI. The CDR3 is 14 amino acids. Trimming removed 4 bases from V and 3 bases from J; junction bases left unmatched: 2.